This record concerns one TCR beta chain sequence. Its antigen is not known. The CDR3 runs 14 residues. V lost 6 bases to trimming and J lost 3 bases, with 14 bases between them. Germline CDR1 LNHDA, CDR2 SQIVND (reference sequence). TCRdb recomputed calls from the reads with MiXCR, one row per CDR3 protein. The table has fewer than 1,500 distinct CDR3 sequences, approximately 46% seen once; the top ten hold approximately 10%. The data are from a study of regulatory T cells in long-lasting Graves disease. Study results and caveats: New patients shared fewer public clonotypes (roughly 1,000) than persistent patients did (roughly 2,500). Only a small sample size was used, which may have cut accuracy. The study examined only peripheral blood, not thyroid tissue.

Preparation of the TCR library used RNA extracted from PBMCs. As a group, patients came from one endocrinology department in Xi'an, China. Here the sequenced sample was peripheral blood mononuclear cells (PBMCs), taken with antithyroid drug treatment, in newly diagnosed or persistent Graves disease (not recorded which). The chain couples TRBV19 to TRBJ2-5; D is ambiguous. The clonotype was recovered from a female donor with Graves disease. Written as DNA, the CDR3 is TGTGCCAGTAGGTCAATCGAAGTTGAAGAGACCCAGTACTTC. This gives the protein CASRSIEVEETQYF.